A single sample is the source of the 29 T cell receptor beta chains below, sequenced in a study of Graves' ophthalmopathy and Graves' hyperthyroidism. The authors amplified TCR beta CDR3 regions, and they did so from RNA transcripts for repertoire sequencing. Following a first-round RT-PCR that used HTBI primers, a second-round multiplex PCR was carried out. TCRdb processed the multiplex PCR reads anew with MiXCR; each CDR3 protein has one entry. This table has over 200,000 distinct CDR3 sequences, about 32% appearing once. The sequencing input was peripheral blood. Receptor source: a man in his fifties or sixties with Graves' ophthalmopathy.

This clonotype appeared many times. The chain combines TRBV12-3 or TRBV12-4 with TRBJ2-7; a weak D match, TRBD2 (6 bases). The CDR3 loop spans 14 amino acids. V was cut by 5 bases and J by 6 bases, with 17 bases left in between. For the CDR3, the DNA is TGTGCCAGCAGTCCTGGGCCTGCCGGGGGCGAGCAGTACTTC. It is translated as CASSPGPAGGEQYF.

In its sample, this clonotype was seen a few times. The genes are TRBV24-1 and TRBJ1-2, with D perhaps TRBD1 (5 bases). V was shortened by 5 bases and J by 7 bases, with 13 bases between the two germline ends. CDR3 length: 13 residues. Germline CDR1 reads KGHDR; CDR2 reads SFDVKD. The CDR3 is CATSGGTRGGYTF. CDR3 coding DNA: TGTGCCACCAGTGGCGGGACTCGGGGTGGCTACACCTTC.

The V gene is TRBV27, the J gene TRBJ1-1, with D possibly TRBD1 on 5 matching bases. Germline-derived CDR1 and CDR2 are MNHEY and SMNVEV (reference sequence). V was pared by 3 bases and J by 6 bases, with 11 bases between. This CDR3 contains 13 residues. The CDR3 loop is CASSFSGNPEAFF. The CDR3 bases are TGTGCCAGCAGTTTTTCAGGGAATCCTGAAGCTTTCTTT.

This clonotype occurred once. The genes are TRBV11-2 and TRBJ2-7; tentatively, D is TRBD1 (5 bases). Germline lookup yields CDR1 SGHAT and CDR2 FQNNGV. V was shortened by 4 bases and J by 7 bases, with 14 bases between the two germline ends. The CDR3 sequence is 13 residues long. CDR3 nucleotide sequence: TGTGCCAGCAGCTCGATCAGGGTTGAGGAGCAGTACTTC. Translated: CASSSIRVEEQYF.

This chain joins TRBV11-2 and TRBJ1-5; 12 bases are a match to TRBD1. Germline V gene sequence: CDR1 SGHAT, CDR2 FQNNGV. With 5 bases clipped from V and 0 bases from J, the junction kept 8 bases outside the gene matches. The CDR3 consists of 18 residues. The CDR3 nucleotides read TGTGCCAGCAGCCCCGGGACAGGGGGCTTCGATAGCAATCAGCCCCAGCATTTT. It is translated as CASSPGTGGFDSNQPQHF. The variable domain in full, completed from reference TRBV11-2 and TRBJ1-5, reads EAGVAQSPRYKIIEKRQSVAFWCNPISGHATLYWYQQILGQGPKLLIQFQNNGVVDDSQLPKDRFSAERLKGVDSTLKIQPAKLEDSAVYLCASSPGTGGFDSNQPQHFGDGTRLSIL.

This clonotype was recorded at least ten times. In DNA, the CDR3 is TGCGCCAGCAGTGAGTCATCGGTCAGGTCGGCCGGGGAGCTGTTTTTT. As protein: CASSESSVRSAGELFF. V is TRBV10-1 and J is TRBJ2-2; D uncertain. The ends were cut back, 0 bases at V and 6 bases at J, with 14 bases in the middle. CDR3 size: 16 residues. Germline V CDR1 and CDR2: WNHNN, SYGVQD (reference sequence).

This clonotype was detected ten times or more. The genes are TRBV11-2 and TRBJ2-7; unclear D gene. The V gene's germline CDR1 is SGHAT and CDR2 FQNNGV. Trimming stripped 4 bases from V and 7 bases from J, with 14 bases between. The CDR3 runs to 13 residues. CDR3 sequence (DNA): TGTGCCAGCAGCTCCACCCCTGGTGAAGAGCAGTACTTC. Amino acid sequence: CASSSTPGEEQYF. The entire variable domain, with the rest obtained from reference TRBV11-2 and TRBJ2-7, is as follows: EAGVAQSPRYKIIEKRQSVAFWCNPISGHATLYWYQQILGQGPKLLIQFQNNGVVDDSQLPKDRFSAERLKGVDSTLKIQPAKLEDSAVYLCASSSTPGEEQYFGPGTRLTVT.

The table lists this clonotype with a few counts. The chain carries TRBV12-3 or TRBV12-4 and TRBJ2-5; D gene uncertain. V was clipped by 5 bases and J by 2 bases, with 9 bases between them. The CDR3 is 13 amino acids. The DNA for the CDR3 is TGTGCCAGCAGTAAGGATCAACAAGAGACCCAGTACTTC. Its protein is CASSKDQQETQYF.

At least ten counts were recorded for this clonotype. CDR3 sequence (DNA): TGTGCCAGCAGTCAGGCGGAGACCCAGTACTTC. Translation gives CASSQAETQYF. The rearrangement uses TRBV28 and TRBJ2-5, with D unclear. Germline CDR1 is MDHEN and CDR2 is SYDVKM. V lost 5 bases and J 5 bases, leaving 6 bases between the germline ends. The CDR3 runs to 11 residues.

This clonotype was seen repeatedly, ten times or more. This rearrangement joins TRBV10-3 to TRBJ1-2, with D hard to call. The CDR3 is 13 amino acids. Germline loops: CDR1 ENHRY, CDR2 SYGVKD. Trimming pared 3 bases from V and 6 bases from J, leaving 11 bases between. CDR3 sequence: CAISEGAGNGYTF. The DNA for the CDR3 is TGTGCCATCAGTGAAGGTGCCGGAAATGGCTACACCTTC.

This clonotype was recorded at least ten times. The CDR3 spells CASSSRTGRTEAFF. The CDR3 DNA reads as TGTGCCAGCAGTTCTAGGACCGGGCGCACTGAAGCTTTCTTT. This chain connects TRBV27 to TRBJ1-1; unclear D gene. Germline CDR1 MNHEY, CDR2 SMNVEV (reference sequence). The CDR3 contains 14 residues. The V end lost 4 bases, the J end lost 4 bases, and 13 bases lay between the germline ends.

This clonotype has more than one count but fewer than ten. This chain joins TRBV6-5 and TRBJ2-7; 10 nucleotides line up with TRBD1. The ends lost 2 bases at V and 3 bases at J; junction bases unmatched: 1. The CDR3 extends over 14 amino acids. CDR1 and CDR2 (germline): MNHEY, SVGAGI. The CDR3 DNA is TGTGCCAGCAGTTACGGACAGGGGGTCTACGAGCAGTACTTC. Protein product: CASSYGQGVYEQYF.

J is TRBJ1-1 and V is TRBV30; no clear D. The CDR3 loop spans 13 amino acids. Germline V lookup: CDR1 GTSNPN, CDR2 SVGIG (reference sequence). The V end was cut by 2 bases, the J end by 3 bases, with 10 bases between. CDR3 residues: CAWSPGLDTEAFF. CDR3 nucleotides: TGTGCCTGGAGTCCGGGCCTCGACACTGAAGCTTTCTTT.

This clonotype was seen at least ten times. This chain's CDR3 is CASSVDVGSSYEQYF. The CDR3 bases are TGTGCCAGCAGCGTAGACGTAGGTAGCTCCTACGAGCAGTACTTC. The chain couples TRBV9 to TRBJ2-7; no definite D call. The CDR3 covers 15 residues. Trimming removed 0 bases from V and 0 bases from J, with 10 bases in between. The V gene's germline CDR1 is SGDLS and CDR2 YYNGEE.

This clonotype was recorded many times. The rearrangement uses TRBV27 and TRBJ2-7; D gene unclear. The CDR3 has 14 residues. Trimming took off 5 bases at V and 0 bases at J, with 11 bases between the two ends. From germline, CDR1 is MNHEY and CDR2 SMNVEV (reference sequence). CDR3 protein: CASSRAPYSYEQYF. In DNA, the CDR3 is TGTGCCAGCAGTCGGGCCCCCTACTCCTACGAGCAGTACTTC.

The table lists this clonotype with many counts. The chain combines TRBV7-9 with TRBJ2-7; weak D call: TRBD1 (7 bases). Trimming pared 7 bases from V and 1 base from J, leaving 17 bases between. Germline CDR1 reads SEHNR; CDR2 reads FQNEAQ (reference sequence). The CDR3 has 15 residues. The CDR3 nucleotides are TGTGCCAGCATCCAAGCCGCGGGACAGTCCTACGAGCAGTACTTC. Translation gives CASIQAAGQSYEQYF.

This clonotype was detected many times. J is TRBJ2-7 and V is TRBV11-2; possible D gene TRBD2, 5 bases. V gave up 5 bases and J gave up 5 bases, with 16 bases separating them. This CDR3 comprises 14 residues. CDR1 SGHAT and CDR2 FQNNGV come from the germline V gene. The CDR3 DNA follows: TGTGCCAGCAGCCCATTAACCGGGATCCACGAGCAGTACTTC. Translation gives CASSPLTGIHEQYF.

There are many counts of this clonotype. The chain combines TRBV7-9 with TRBJ2-7, with D unresolved. Germline assignment: CDR1 SEHNR and CDR2 FQNEAQ (reference sequence). V was shortened by 3 bases and J by 10 bases, with 13 bases between the two germline ends. There are 12 residues in the CDR3. The CDR3 DNA sequence: TGTGCCAGCAGCTTCCCCCACTCGAGTCAGTACTTC. Translation: CASSFPHSSQYF.

This clonotype was seen ten or more times. The chain joins TRBV7-9 to TRBJ1-2; the D gene is possibly TRBD1 (5 bases). The CDR3 length is 14 residues. Germline V lookup: CDR1 SEHNR, CDR2 FQNEAQ (reference sequence). V lost 10 bases to trimming and J lost 3 bases, with 18 bases between them. The CDR3, as DNA: TGTGCCATCGAGATCATGGGGGGGGACTATGGCTACACCTTC. It specifies CAIEIMGGDYGYTF.

There are many counts of this clonotype. The CDR3 is CASSPNQGGETQYF. As DNA, the CDR3 is TGTGCCAGTAGCCCCAACCAGGGGGGAGAGACCCAGTACTTC. The genes are TRBV19 and TRBJ2-5; the D gene is possibly TRBD1 (7 bases). This CDR3 is 14 amino acids long. Germline CDR1 LNHDA, CDR2 SQIVND (reference sequence). Trimming left V 6 bases short and J 4 bases short, with 15 bases between.

This clonotype was observed at least ten times. The chain employs TRBV7-2 and TRBJ2-7; 8 bases line up with TRBD2. Germline V gives CDR1 SGHTA, CDR2 FQGNSA. V shed 5 bases and J 0 bases; nucleotides not matched to a gene: 6. The CDR3 runs 15 residues. The CDR3 loop is CASSESGSLSYEQYF. The CDR3 DNA follows: TGTGCCAGCAGCGAAAGCGGGAGCCTCTCCTACGAGCAGTACTTC. Together with reference TRBV7-2 and TRBJ2-7, the CDR3 gives the full variable domain: GAGVSQSPSNKVTEKGKDVELRCDPISGHTALYWYRQSLGQGLEFLIYFQGNSAPDKSGLPSDRFSAERTGGSVSTLTIQRTQQEDSAVYLCASSESGSLSYEQYFGPGTRLTVT.

This clonotype was picked up many times. This rearrangement joins TRBV7-9 to TRBJ2-2; possibly TRBD1 or TRBD2 for D (5 bases each). Trimming stripped 4 bases from V and 0 bases from J, with 15 bases between. The CDR3 has 17 amino acids. Germline assignment: CDR1 SEHNR and CDR2 FQNEAQ (reference sequence). Written as DNA, the CDR3 is TGTGCCAGCAGCTGGAAAGCGAGGGGTCCGAACACCGGGGAGCTGTTTTTT. Amino acid sequence: CASSWKARGPNTGELFF.

There are many counts of this clonotype. The chain is built from TRBV7-2 and TRBJ1-2; a weak D match, TRBD1 (5 bases). The CDR3 runs to 13 residues. V was trimmed by 7 bases and J by 5 bases, leaving 14 bases between them. Germline V CDR1 and CDR2: SGHTA, FQGNSA. The CDR3 coding sequence is TGTGCCAGCACGTTAGACAGAACTTATGGCTACACCTTC. Residues: CASTLDRTYGYTF.

At least ten counts were recorded for this clonotype. The V gene is TRBV5-1, the J gene TRBJ2-2; D unclear. The CDR3 is made up of 15 amino acids. Per germline, CDR1 SGHRS and CDR2 YFSETQ. The ends were cut back, 0 bases at V and 1 base at J, with 7 bases in the middle. The DNA for the CDR3 is TGCGCCAGCAGCTTGGAGGGCTTGAACACCGGGGAGCTGTTTTTT. Protein sequence: CASSLEGLNTGELFF.

In its sample, this clonotype was seen many times. DNA of the CDR3: TGTGCCAGCAGCGCGACTAGCGTTCAAGAGACCCAGTACTTC. Protein sequence: CASSATSVQETQYF. J is TRBJ2-5 and V is TRBV7-2; TRBD2 matches at 8 bases. V was clipped by 5 bases and J by 2 bases; unmatched bases: 4. This CDR3 has 14 amino acids. Germline lookup yields CDR1 SGHTA and CDR2 FQGNSA.

This clonotype was picked up many times. This chain links TRBV28 with TRBJ1-2, with unresolved D. Germline CDR1 is MDHEN and CDR2 is SYDVKM. The germline V and J ends were trimmed by 8 bases and 4 bases, with 8 bases remaining between them. This CDR3 has 11 amino acids. The CDR3 nucleotides read TGTGCCAGCTCCTTAGCCTATGGCTACACCTTC. Residues: CASSLAYGYTF.

This clonotype was recorded at least ten times. The rearrangement uses TRBV6-2 or TRBV6-3 and TRBJ2-7; TRBD1 matches 7 bases. Trimming cost V 11 bases and J 0 bases; bases outside gene matches: 4. The CDR3 sequence is 12 residues long. Germline V lookup: CDR1 MNHEY, CDR2 SVGEGT. The CDR3 coding sequence is TGTGCCCATGGACAGGTCTCCTACGAGCAGTACTTC. As protein: CAHGQVSYEQYF.

There are many counts of this clonotype. The rearrangement uses TRBV3-1 and TRBJ2-2; D gene ambiguous. The germline V gene encodes CDR1 LGHDT and CDR2 YNNKEL (reference sequence). The V end lost 0 bases, the J end lost 3 bases, and 8 bases lay between the germline ends. The CDR3 has 15 amino acids. CDR3 residues: CASSQDLGYTGELFF. The CDR3 DNA is TGTGCCAGCAGCCAAGATCTCGGTTACACCGGGGAGCTGTTTTTT.

The chain carries TRBV28 and TRBJ2-5; tentative D call: TRBD2 (5 bases). The V gene's germline CDR1 is MDHEN and CDR2 SYDVKM. Between the trimmed V and J ends, which lost 4 bases and 4 bases, there was a span of 19 bases. This CDR3 is 16 amino acids long. CDR3 region: CASSYGGAGSRETQYF. Here the CDR3 DNA reads TGTGCCAGCAGTTATGGAGGTGCGGGTTCCCGAGAGACCCAGTACTTC.